The rows below give T cell receptor beta chains drawn from one sample of a study of CXCR3-negative and CXCR3-positive naive CD8 T cells. TCRdb re-called the 5' RACE reads and shows each CDR3 protein once, DNA omitted. The sample has 100,000 to 150,000 distinct CDR3 sequences. The sample comprised naive CXCR3- CD8+ T cells from blood. Receptors were obtained from a human donor in good health. Some clones in this sample may be carry-over from other donors' samples. The CDR3 runs from the conserved cysteine through the conserved F or W.

TRBJ2-3 | TRBV13 | CASSKTEFATDTQYF
TRBJ1-2 | TRBV20-1 | CSAKAPLWRYGYTF
TRBJ2-7 | TRBV7-6 | CASSHRAPQGASSSEQYF
TRBJ2-3 | TRBV11-3 | CASSLREGLYFDTQYF
TRBJ1-1 | TRBV29-1 | CSVNLVSNTEAFF
TRBJ2-4 | TRBV7-3 | CASSLYSRTGLKNIQYF
TRBJ2-1 | TRBV7-6 | CASSLRAGFIGNEQFF
TRBJ2-1 | TRBV10-3 | CAIKAESSYNEQFF
TRBJ1-1 | TRBV12-3/TRBV12-4 | CASRSDFHTEAGLAFF
TRBJ2-5 | TRBV1 | CTSSQDRAGEETQYF
TRBJ1-1 | TRBV9 | CASRFQGGTEAFF
TRBJ2-7 | TRBV5-1 | CASSLLIGGGAEQYF
TRBJ2-7 | TRBV5-1 | CASSFSWDRDSWNEQYF
TRBJ1-3 | TRBV7-9 | CASSYSPGTGNTIYF
TRBJ2-2 | TRBV4-2 | CASSPKTDTGELFF
TRBJ2-1 | TRBV7-6 | CASSFRDGVGSEQFF
TRBJ2-3 | TRBV15 | CATSSPGSTQYF
TRBJ2-7 | TRBV20-1 | CSALGPLAGGTYEQYF
TRBJ2-7 | TRBV7-8 | CASSLVGGGASYEQYF
TRBJ1-5 | TRBV6-2/TRBV6-3 | CASSYGGMGNQPQHF
TRBJ2-1 | TRBV14 | CASSQTPGLPTDNEQFF
TRBJ2-3 | TRBV4-3 | CASSQDFNGYTQYF
TRBJ1-1 | TRBV29-1 | CSVWTGNTEAFF
TRBJ2-7 | TRBV5-1 | CASSLDRDSSYEQYF
TRBJ2-5 | TRBV7-3 | CASSAKGLAIETQYF
TRBJ1-1 | TRBV6-2/TRBV6-3 | CASTEHYGGTEAFF
TRBJ2-2 | TRBV28 | CASSFTRDYMNTGELFF
TRBJ2-7 | TRBV4-3 | CASSQECELRSYEQYF
TRBJ2-1 | TRBV7-9 | CASSLRPSGGDEQFF
TRBJ2-1 | TRBV7-7 | CASSSGDSSEQFF
TRBJ2-1 | TRBV11-2 | CASSLDLGQGGYNEQFF
TRBJ1-1 | TRBV7-6 | CASSLERGVAEAFF
TRBJ2-5 | TRBV12-3/TRBV12-4 | CASSLGGAETQYF
TRBJ2-5 | TRBV7-9 | CASSSPWGQTETQYF
TRBJ1-4 | TRBV29-1 | CSVGPGQDLATNEKLFF
TRBJ2-7 | TRBV7-9 | CASSRDSLVDEQYF
TRBJ1-5 | TRBV12-5 | CASGNGQGHQPQHF
TRBJ2-2 | TRBV6-5 | CASSYISTGELFF
TRBJ2-2 | TRBV2 | CASSERVAGDTGELFF
TRBJ2-7 | TRBV6-6 | CASSYSPQESSYEQYF
TRBJ2-7 | TRBV4-1 | CASSQSNHGSSVSYEQYF
TRBJ2-1 | TRBV14 | CASSQGGTSGDEQFF
TRBJ2-7 | TRBV27 | CASSLTSDYEQYF
TRBJ2-5 | TRBV12-3/TRBV12-4 | CASSSRLAWGETQYF
TRBJ1-3 | TRBV29-1 | CSAGGDSSGNTIYF
TRBJ2-1 | TRBV4-1 | CASSHPGLAGNEQFF
TRBJ2-5 | TRBV13 | CASSLPSGTEQETQYF
TRBJ2-7 | TRBV4-2 | CATSGLPDAEQYF
TRBJ2-1 | TRBV29-1 | CSVDPGLAGTFLPGEQFF
TRBJ2-1 | TRBV9 | CASSVGTNYNEQFF
TRBJ2-1 | TRBV7-9 | CASSTRLGRADEQFF
TRBJ2-7 | TRBV11-2 | CASSFGQGSFYAEQYF
TRBJ2-2 | TRBV2 | CASRDRDALTGELFF
TRBJ1-1 | TRBV10-2 | CASSPGGWTEAFF